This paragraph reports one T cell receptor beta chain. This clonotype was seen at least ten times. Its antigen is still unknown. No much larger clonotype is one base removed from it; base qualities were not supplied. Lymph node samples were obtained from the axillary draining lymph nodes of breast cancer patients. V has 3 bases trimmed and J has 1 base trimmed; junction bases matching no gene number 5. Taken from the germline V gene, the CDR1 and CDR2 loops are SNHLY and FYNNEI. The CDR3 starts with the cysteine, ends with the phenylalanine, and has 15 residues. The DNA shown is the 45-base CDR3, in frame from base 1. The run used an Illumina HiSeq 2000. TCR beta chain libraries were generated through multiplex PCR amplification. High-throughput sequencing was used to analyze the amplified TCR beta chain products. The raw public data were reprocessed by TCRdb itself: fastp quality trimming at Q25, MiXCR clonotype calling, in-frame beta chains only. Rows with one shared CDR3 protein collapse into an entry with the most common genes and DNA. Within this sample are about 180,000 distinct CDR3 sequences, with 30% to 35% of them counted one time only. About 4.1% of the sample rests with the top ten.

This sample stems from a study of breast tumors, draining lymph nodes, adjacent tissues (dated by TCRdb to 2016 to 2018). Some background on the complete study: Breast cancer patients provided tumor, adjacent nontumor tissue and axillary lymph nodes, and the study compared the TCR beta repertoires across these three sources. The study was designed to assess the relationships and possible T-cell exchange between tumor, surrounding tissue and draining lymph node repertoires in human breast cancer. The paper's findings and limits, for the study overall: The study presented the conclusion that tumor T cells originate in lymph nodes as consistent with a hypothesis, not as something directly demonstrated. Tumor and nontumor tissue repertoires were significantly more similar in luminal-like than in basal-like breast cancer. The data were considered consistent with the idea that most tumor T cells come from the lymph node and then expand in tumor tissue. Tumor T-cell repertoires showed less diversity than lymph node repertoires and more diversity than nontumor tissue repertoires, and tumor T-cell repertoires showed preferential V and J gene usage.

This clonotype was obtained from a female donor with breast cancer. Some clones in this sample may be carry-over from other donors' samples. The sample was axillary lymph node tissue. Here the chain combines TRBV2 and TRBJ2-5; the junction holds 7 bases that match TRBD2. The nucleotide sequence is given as TGTGCCAGCAGTGAGTGGGAGGGGCCCCAAGAGACCCAGTACTTC. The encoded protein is CASSEWEGPQETQYF.